Presented here are 22 T cell receptor beta chains from one specimen sequenced in a study of neoadjuvant nivolumab and ipilimumab in lung cancer. Measured with immunoSEQ multiplex PCR; TCRdb has only the in-frame clones, and not every one. The sample yields about 15,000 clones, more than 70% seen once. Sequenced here: tumor tissue, sampled after neoadjuvant nivolumab, alone or with ipilimumab, at or shortly before surgery. The source is an adult with non-small cell lung cancer.

This clone has just a few counts. The rearrangement links TRBV7-9 to TRBJ2-1, with 7 positions matching TRBD2. Trimming removed 5 bases from V and 1 base from J; junction bases left unmatched: 11. This CDR3 region has 17 residues. Germline V gene lookup returns CDR1 SEHNR and CDR2 FQNEAQ (reference sequence). CDR3: CASSSQAAGLSYNEQFF. CDR3 sequence (DNA): TGTGCCAGCAGCAGCCAGGCAGCGGGGCTTTCCTACAATGAGCAGTTCTTC.

This rearrangement joins TRBV6-1 to TRBJ1-5; possible D gene TRBD1, 6 bases. Looked up from germline, CDR1 is MNHNS and CDR2 is SASEGT. The CDR3 has 15 amino acids. V dropped 2 bases and J dropped 6 bases, with 14 bases sitting between them. The chain's CDR3 is CASSEIGSRGQPQHF. The CDR3 nucleotides read TGTGCCAGCAGTGAAATTGGGAGCAGGGGTCAGCCCCAGCATTTT.

This rearrangement joins TRBV7-2 to TRBJ1-2, with 9 bases matching TRBD1. The germline V gene has CDR1 SGHTA and CDR2 FQGNSA. This CDR3 is built from 18 residues. Germline trimming cut 1 base from V and 5 bases from J; bases unmatched to any gene: 14. CDR3 coding DNA: TGTGCCAGCAGCTTAGTGTCATGGGGACAGGGCAGTGGATATGGCTACACCTTC. Its protein product is CASSLVSWGQGSGYGYTF.

The chain combines TRBV9 with TRBJ1-6; D gene unclear. Germline CDR1 reads SGDLS; CDR2 reads YYNGEE. This CDR3 has 14 residues. V was clipped by 0 bases and J by 9 bases, with 10 bases between them. The CDR3 reads CASSVEALTSPLHF. CDR3 coding DNA: TGTGCCAGCAGCGTAGAAGCGTTGACTTCACCCCTCCACTTT.

The table lists this clone with a few counts. This chain uses TRBV5-1 with TRBJ1-1; 9 bases align to TRBD1. The CDR3 has 14 residues. The germline CDR1 and CDR2 sequences are SGHRS and YFSETQ. With V trimmed by 0 bases and J by 10 bases, 7 bases remained unmatched. CDR3 protein: CASSLAGTTGGAFF. CDR3 DNA: TGCGCCAGCAGCTTGGCCGGTACGACAGGGGGAGCTTTCTTT.

This chain joins TRBV15 and TRBJ1-5, with TRBD1 as a possible D gene (6 bases). The V end lost 0 bases, the J end lost 5 bases, and 14 bases lay between the germline ends. Germline V lookup: CDR1 LNHNV, CDR2 YYDKDF (reference sequence). This CDR3 has 16 amino acids. CDR3 coding DNA: TGTGCCACCAGCAGAGATCCTCAGGGGCCGCATCAGCCCCAGCATTTT. It codes for CATSRDPQGPHQPQHF.

The CDR3 nucleotides read TGTGCCAGCAGCGTAGGAGCGGGGGCCCGGGAGACCCAGTACTTC. It translates to CASSVGAGARETQYF. V gene TRBV9 combines with J gene TRBJ2-5; 8 bases fit TRBD2. The ends lost 0 bases at V and 5 bases at J; junction bases unmatched: 6. This CDR3 is 15 amino acids long. Germline CDR1 SGDLS, CDR2 YYNGEE.

The chain uses TRBV5-1 and TRBJ1-1, with TRBD1 identical over 8 bases. The CDR3 length is 16 residues. Trimming at V came to 4 bases and at J to 2 bases, leaving 10 bases not matched to a gene. Germline V CDR1 and CDR2: SGHRS, YFSETQ. This chain's CDR3 is CASSRTGRGTNTEAFF. The CDR3 nucleotides are TGCGCCAGCAGCCGGACAGGGCGGGGAACAAACACTGAAGCTTTCTTT.

This clone was seen a handful of times. The chain has TRBV10-3 and TRBJ2-3, with 8 bases identical to TRBD1. The CDR3 runs to 17 residues. J was trimmed by 4 bases and V by 0 bases; bases with no gene match: 9. The germline V gene encodes CDR1 ENHRY and CDR2 SYGVKD. DNA of the CDR3: TGTGCCATCAGTGAGTCTACAGGGGGTATTAGGGCAGATACGCAGTATTTT. Translated, it gives CAISESTGGIRADTQYF.

The chain employs TRBV7-2 and TRBJ2-1, with 9 bases aligning to TRBD2. Trimming cost V 4 bases and J 6 bases; bases outside gene matches: 10. The CDR3 is 16 residues long. The germline CDR1 and CDR2 sequences are SGHTA and FQGNSA. CDR3 DNA: TGTGCCAGCAGCTCGAGAGGCGGGGGGGCATCCAATGAGCAGTTCTTC. Translating it yields CASSSRGGGASNEQFF.

The chain combines TRBV6-6 with TRBJ2-5; TRBD2 aligns across 11 bases. V gave up 5 bases and J gave up 7 bases; unmatched junction bases: 9. The CDR3 extends over 15 amino acids. Germline V gene sequence: CDR1 MNHNY, CDR2 SVGAGI (reference sequence). The DNA of the CDR3 is TGTGCCAGCAGTCCTAGCGGGGGGACGCGGGGGACCCAGTACTTC. The encoded protein is CASSPSGGTRGTQYF.

The sample holds one count of this clone. V gene TRBV7-2 combines with J gene TRBJ1-6; 7 nucleotides line up with TRBD1. There are 15 residues in the CDR3. J lost 6 bases, V lost 0 bases, and 2 bases had no gene match. CDR1 is SGHTA and CDR2 is FQGNSA in the germline V gene. The CDR3 bases are TGTGCCAGCAGCTTAGCTTCAGGGGGTAATTCACCCCTCCACTTT. It specifies CASSLASGGNSPLHF.

The V call is TRBV7-2, the J call TRBJ2-1; D gene uncertain. Between the trimmed V and J ends, which lost 0 bases and 6 bases, there was a span of 15 bases. Germline CDR1 is SGHTA and CDR2 is FQGNSA. The CDR3 extends over 16 amino acids. The CDR3 is CASSLALGRMLNEQFF. The CDR3 DNA reads as TGTGCCAGCAGCTTAGCGCTAGGCAGGATGCTCAATGAGCAGTTCTTC. Using reference TRBV7-2 and TRBJ2-1 for the parts outside the CDR3, the full variable domain is GAGVSQSPSNKVTEKGKDVELRCDPISGHTALYWYRQSLGQGLEFLIYFQGNSAPDKSGLPSDRFSAERTGGSVSTLTIQRTQQEDSAVYLCASSLALGRMLNEQFFGPGTRLTVL.

V is TRBV5-1 and J is TRBJ1-1; TRBD1 aligns across 7 bases. V lost 0 bases and J lost 4; bases outside the gene matches: 6. Looked up from germline, CDR1 is SGHRS and CDR2 is YFSETQ. CDR3 length equals 15 residues. CDR3 loop: CASSLGYRGGTEAFF. CDR3 sequence (DNA): TGCGCCAGCAGCTTGGGGTACAGGGGTGGCACTGAAGCTTTCTTT.

CDR3 sequence (DNA): TGTGCCAGCAAGCAGGGGGGCCTATCCTACGAGCAGTACTTC. Translation: CASKQGGLSYEQYF. The V gene is TRBV2, the J gene TRBJ2-7, with TRBD1 as a possible D gene (7 bases). CDR3 size: 14 residues. Trimming cost V 7 bases and J 1 base, with 14 bases left between them. Germline V gene data show CDR1 as SNHLY and CDR2 as FYNNEI.

The chain couples TRBV7-8 to TRBJ1-1; no reliable D call. Deletions cut 1 base from V and 5 bases from J, with 8 bases between. Germline V gene sequence: CDR1 SGHVS, CDR2 FQNEAQ. The CDR3 contains 13 residues. CDR3 sequence reads: CASSLGERTEAFF. In nucleotides, the CDR3 is TGTGCCAGCAGCTTAGGAGAAAGGACTGAAGCTTTCTTT.

The chain couples TRBV29-1 to TRBJ1-1, with a weak D call TRBD1 (6 bases). The CDR3 contains 14 residues. Germline V gene lookup returns CDR1 SQVTM and CDR2 ANQGSEA. Trimming pared 4 bases from V and 2 bases from J, leaving 14 bases between. The CDR3 DNA reads TGCAGCGTTGTGGGCTTGGACAGCAACACTGAAGCTTTCTTT. Amino acids: CSVVGLDSNTEAFF. The full variable domain, rest sourced from reference TRBV29-1 and TRBJ1-1, is SAVISQKPSRDICQRGTSLTIQCQVDSQVTMMFWYRQQPGQSLTLIATANQGSEATYESGFVIDKFPISRPNLTFSTLTVSNMSPEDSSIYLCSVVGLDSNTEAFFGQGTRLTVV.

This chain uses TRBV5-1 with TRBJ2-2, with D unresolved. Trimming pared 0 bases from V and 7 bases from J, leaving 10 bases between. In germline, CDR1 is SGHRS, CDR2 YFSETQ. This CDR3 contains 14 residues. This chain's CDR3 is CASSLEGRDGELFF. The DNA of the CDR3 is TGCGCCAGCAGCTTGGAAGGTCGCGACGGGGAGCTGTTTTTT. The whole variable domain, filled in from reference TRBV5-1 and TRBJ2-2, reads KAGVTQTPRYLIKTRGQQVTLSCSPISGHRSVSWYQQTPGQGLQFLFEYFSETQRNKGNFPGRFSGRQFSNSRSEMNVSTLELGDSALYLCASSLEGRDGELFFGEGSRLTVL.

V gene TRBV7-4 combines with J gene TRBJ2-1; 7 positions match TRBD1. This CDR3 is built from 16 residues. Germline CDR1 and CDR2: SGHVT and SQSDAQ. V lost 4 bases, J lost 0 bases, and 6 bases stayed unmatched. The CDR3 DNA reads TGTGCCAGCAGCTCCAGAGGGGGCAGCTCCTACAATGAGCAGTTCTTC. It encodes CASSSRGGSSYNEQFF.

The chain employs TRBV7-9 and TRBJ2-1, with D hard to call. CDR1 and CDR2 from the germline V gene are SEHNR and FQNEAQ (reference sequence). The CDR3 contains 12 residues. Trimming pared 2 bases from V and 9 bases from J, leaving 8 bases between. CDR3 coding DNA: TGTGCCAGCAGCTTAAGTGTACTTGAGCAGTTCTTC. It yields the protein CASSLSVLEQFF. The full variable domain, its missing parts supplied by reference TRBV7-9 and TRBJ2-1, is DTGVSQNPRHKITKRGQNVTFRCDPISEHNRLYWYRQTLGQGPEFLTYFQNEAQLEKSRLLSDRFSAERPKGSFSTLEIQRTEQGDSAMYLCASSLSVLEQFFGPGTRLTVL.

V and J are TRBV7-9 and TRBJ2-7; 10 bases are a match to TRBD1. CDR3 length: 18 residues. The germline gives CDR1 SEHNR, CDR2 FQNEAQ (reference sequence). The J segment lost 2 bases and the V segment lost 5 bases, leaving 15 bases of the junction unmatched. CDR3 in amino acids: CASSRTGTGALIAYEQYF. The DNA of the CDR3 is TGTGCCAGCAGCAGAACCGGGACAGGGGCGCTTATCGCCTACGAGCAGTACTTC.

The rearrangement links TRBV5-6 to TRBJ2-7; D is undetermined. The CDR3 is 12 amino acids. Germline CDR1 is SGHDT and CDR2 is YYEEEE. V lost 2 bases and J lost 2, with 5 bases in between. The CDR3 coding sequence is TGTGCCAGCAGCTTCGAAGCCTACGAGCAGTACTTC. Its translation is CASSFEAYEQYF.